A selection of T cell receptor beta chains follows, all from one sample in a study of cytomegalovirus exposure and HLA in healthy donors. Clones were sequenced by immunoSEQ multiplex PCR, and TCRdb holds only the in-frame ones, with some missing. This sample carries about 200,000 clones, nearly 80% of them seen once, and the ten largest clones take about 1.8%. The sequenced material came from PBMCs. The receptors shown here come from a man aged 18 to 30 in good health and CMV-seronegative. The CDR3 runs from the conserved cysteine through the conserved F or W. A D gene is named only where the DNA matches it firmly. Rows give clone size only sometimes, using once, few, many, or a class for an expanded clone.

>TRBJ1-1|TRBV7-2|few|TRBD1
TGTGCCAGCGGACGACAGGGTATCAACACTGAAGCTTTCTTT
CASGRQGINTEAFF
>TRBJ2-3|TRBV2|-|TRBD2
TGTGCCAGCAGCGGACTAGCGGGAGCTAGCACAGATACGCAGTATTTT
CASSGLAGASTDTQYF
>TRBJ1-5|TRBV19|-|-
TGTGCCAGTGGAGACCCTAGCAATCAGCCCCAGCATTTT
CASGDPSNQPQHF
>TRBJ2-7|TRBV15|few|-
TGTGCCACCAGCAGAGTTACAGGGAGCGCCTACGAGCAGTACTTC
CATSRVTGSAYEQYF
>TRBJ1-5|TRBV2|-|TRBD1
TGTGCCAGCCCATTTCTACAGGGGGATCAGCCCCAGCATTTT
CASPFLQGDQPQHF
>TRBJ2-7|TRBV6-5|-|TRBD1
TGTGCCAGCAGTTACGCTAGGACAGGGGGTGTCTACGAGCAGTACTTC
CASSYARTGGVYEQYF
>TRBJ2-7|TRBV21-1|-|-
TGTGCCAGCAGCAAAGGCTACAGGGACGGCTTCTCCTACGAGCAGTACTTC
CASSKGYRDGFSYEQYF
>TRBJ1-1|TRBV5-1|-|TRBD1
TGCGCCAGCAGCGTACCGGGACAGAGCATGAACACTGAAGCTTTCTTT
CASSVPGQSMNTEAFF
>TRBJ1-2|TRBV7-2|-|TRBD1
TGTGCCAGCAGCTTATCTCGGACAGGGCCCGATGGCTACACCTTC
CASSLSRTGPDGYTF
>TRBJ1-1|TRBV29-1|-|TRBD1
TGCAGCGTTGAAATCGGACAGGGATACACTGAAGCTTTCTTT
CSVEIGQGYTEAFF
>TRBJ1-1|TRBV7-8|-|-
TGTGCCAGCATCGCAAAGCGGGGGGGGAACACTGAAGCTTTCTTT
CASIAKRGGNTEAFF
>TRBJ1-1|TRBV12-5|-|-
TGTGCTAGTGGTTTGGGGGACTACACTGAAGCTTTCTTT
CASGLGDYTEAFF
>TRBJ2-5|TRBV4-2|-|TRBD2
TGTGCCAGCAGCCAAGTAGGGACTAGCGGGTCAGAGACCCAGTACTTC
CASSQVGTSGSETQYF
>TRBJ2-2|TRBV6-1|-|-
TGTGCCAGCAATATGGGGGCGGCCGGGGAGCTGTTTTTT
CASNMGAAGELFF
>TRBJ2-7|TRBV2|-|-
TGTGCCAGCAGTGAACCGGGGGGCCCGTCCTACGAGCAGTACTTC
CASSEPGGPSYEQYF
>TRBJ2-2|TRBV14|-|TRBD2
TGTGCCAGCAGCTTACAAGCGGGAAGGTCCGGGGAGCTGTTTTTT
CASSLQAGRSGELFF
>TRBJ2-7|TRBV10-3|-|-
TGTGCCATCACCCAGGGCTACGAGCAGTACTTC
CAITQGYEQYF
>TRBJ1-1|TRBV16|-|-
TGTGCCAGCAGCCGGAGACAGGTTATGAACACTGAAGCTTTCTTT
CASSRRQVMNTEAFF
>TRBJ2-5|TRBV5-1|-|-
TGCGCCAGCAGCTTGGGTAGTGGAGAGACCCAGTACTTC
CASSLGSGETQYF
>TRBJ2-5|TRBV7-3|-|-
TGTGCCAGCAGCCGAGGACAGCAAGAGACCCAGTACTTC
CASSRGQQETQYF
>TRBJ2-7|TRBV29-1|-|TRBD2
TGCAGCGGACGACTAGCGGATTCCTACGAGCAGTACTTC
CSGRLADSYEQYF
>TRBJ2-3|TRBV5-1|-|-
TGCGCCAGCAGATTACAGAGCACAGATACGCAGTATTTT
CASRLQSTDTQYF
>TRBJ2-3|TRBV5-4|-|-
TGTGCCAGCAGCTTTTCGGCGACTAGCACAGATACGCAGTATTTT
CASSFSATSTDTQYF
>TRBJ2-2|TRBV2|-|-
TGTGCCAGCAGTCCGGGGGGCGTCACCGGGGAGCTGTTTTTT
CASSPGGVTGELFF
>TRBJ2-3|TRBV2|-|TRBD2
TGTGCCAGCAGTGAACTAGCGGGAGGGACAGATACGCAGTATTTT
CASSELAGGTDTQYF
>TRBJ2-7|TRBV5-1|-|-
TGCGCCAGCAGCTTGCCGACAGCAACCTACGAGCAGTACTTC
CASSLPTATYEQYF
>TRBJ2-5|TRBV4-3|-|TRBD2
TGCGCCAGCAGCCAGACTAGCGGGGACCAAGAGACCCAGTACTTC
CASSQTSGDQETQYF
>TRBJ2-7|TRBV6-5|once|-
TGTGCCAGCAGTTACGGAGCGGGCCGTGCCTACGAGCAGTACTTC
CASSYGAGRAYEQYF
>TRBJ2-1|TRBV5-4|-|-
TGTGCCAGCAGCTTGTGGGCCGGCGATGAGCAGTTCTTC
CASSLWAGDEQFF
>TRBJ2-3|TRBV5-1|-|-
TGCGCCAGCAGTTTCCAAGAGGGACATCCCACAGATACGCAGTATTTT
CASSFQEGHPTDTQYF
>TRBJ1-6|TRBV5-6|-|-
TGTGCCAGCAGCTTGGAGCGTGTAAGTTATAATTCACCCCTCCACTTT
CASSLERVSYNSPLHF
>TRBJ1-1|TRBV6-1|-|-
TGTGCCAGCAGTGAACCAGTCTCCACTGAAGCTTTCTTT
CASSEPVSTEAFF
>TRBJ1-1|TRBV7-9|-|-
TGTGCCAGCAGCCTCTTGACAGGGAACACTGAAGCTTTCTTT
CASSLLTGNTEAFF
>TRBJ1-1|TRBV28|once|TRBD1
TGTGCCAGCAGTCTCCTGCCGGGACAGGGCTACACTGAAGCTTTCTTT
CASSLLPGQGYTEAFF
>TRBJ2-3|TRBV6-6|-|TRBD2
TGTGCCACTAGGACTAGCGGAAGGGTTAGCGCAGATACGCAGTATTTT
CATRTSGRVSADTQYF
>TRBJ1-5|TRBV6-1|-|TRBD1
TGTGCCAGCAGTGAAGCCGGGACAGGCCGCGGTCAGCCCCAGCATTTT
CASSEAGTGRGQPQHF
>TRBJ2-7|TRBV19|-|TRBD2
TGTGCCAGTAGATTAGCGGGAGTAGGCAACGAGCAGTACTTC
CASRLAGVGNEQYF
>TRBJ2-7|TRBV5-4|-|TRBD1
TGTGCCAGCAGCTCCGGGACAGGGGACCTCTGGTTCGAGCAGTACTTC
CASSSGTGDLWFEQYF
>TRBJ2-7|TRBV13|once|-
TGTGCCAGCAGCGGGGGGAGGATCCGCCGCGAGCAGTACTTC
CASSGGRIRREQYF
>TRBJ2-1|TRBV5-1|-|TRBD2
TGCGCCAGCAGCCCGGGACTACTTCACAATGAGCAGTTCTTC
CASSPGLLHNEQFF
>TRBJ1-1|TRBV4-3|-|TRBD1
TGCGCCAGCAGCCAAGATTCGGTTATAGGGGGCAGGGGATTGAACACTGAAGCTTTCTTT
CASSQDSVIGGRGLNTEAFF
>TRBJ1-2|TRBV7-2|once|-
TGTGCCAGCAGCCACGTGGCTCAGGGGCCCCCCGGTGGCTACACCTTC
CASSHVAQGPPGGYTF
>TRBJ2-1|TRBV6-1|-|-
TGTGCCAGCAGTGTCAACTCGTACAATGAGCAGTTCTTC
CASSVNSYNEQFF
>TRBJ2-7|TRBV4-2|-|-
TGTGCCAGCAGCCCATACCGACAGTCTTGGCCCTACGAGCAGTACTTC
CASSPYRQSWPYEQYF
>TRBJ1-5|TRBV30|few|-
TGTGCGCAGGGTTCGAATCAGCCCCAGCATTTT
CAQGSNQPQHF